What follows are 20 T cell receptor beta chains derived from one specimen sequenced in a study of a mutant IDH1 vaccine in newly diagnosed glioma. The time point was: week 5, during vaccination. The investigators gave 300 ug of mutant IDH1 20-mer peptide in each vaccine dose, together with topical imiquimod. For these receptors, no antigen is known. TCRdb keeps only in-frame clones here, not all; method: immunoSEQ multiplex PCR. The sample has roughly 30,000 clones, roughly 80% seen once. Here the sequenced sample was PBMCs, taken from a glioma patient whose treatment included an IDH1 peptide vaccine. The receptors come from a man aged 25-45 years with glioma.

The DNA for the CDR3 is TGCGCCAGCAGCTTGGTGGGACAGGGAGATTCCGGGGAGCTGTTTTTT. This sequence encodes CASSLVGQGDSGELFF. The V call is TRBV5-1, the J call TRBJ2-2, with 9 positions matching TRBD1. Germline-derived CDR1 and CDR2 are SGHRS and YFSETQ. The V segment lost 0 bases and the J segment 6 bases; nucleotides outside the gene matches: 6. The CDR3 has 16 residues.

The chain joins TRBV11-2 to TRBJ2-3; TRBD2 matches 7 bases. V lost 4 bases to trimming and J lost 4 bases; unmatched junction nucleotides: 5. Germline loops: CDR1 SGHAT, CDR2 FQNNGV. CDR3 size: 14 residues. DNA for the CDR3: TGTGCCAGCAGCTACCGACGGGGGGCAGATACGCAGTATTTT. Translating gives CASSYRRGADTQYF.

This chain connects TRBV27 to TRBJ2-7, with 7 positions matching TRBD1. The trim removed 1 base at V and 3 bases at J, leaving 9 bases unmatched. The CDR3 has 16 residues. Germline-derived CDR1 and CDR2 are MNHEY and SMNVEV (reference sequence). The CDR3 coding sequence is TGTGCCAGCAGTTTATTATCGGGACAGTATTACTACGAGCAGTACTTC. It encodes CASSLLSGQYYYEQYF.

The chain has TRBV5-1 and TRBJ2-7; TRBD2 aligns across 15 bases. Germline-derived CDR1 and CDR2 are SGHRS and YFSETQ. The CDR3 sequence is 21 residues long. V was clipped by 4 bases and J by 3 bases; unmatched bases: 20. In DNA form, the CDR3 reads TGCGCCAGCAGCATGGGACTAGCGGGAGGAACCACGGAGGCCAGAGGCTACGAGCAGTACTTC. It codes for CASSMGLAGGTTEARGYEQYF. Combining the CDR3 with reference TRBV5-1 and TRBJ2-7 gives the whole variable domain KAGVTQTPRYLIKTRGQQVTLSCSPISGHRSVSWYQQTPGQGLQFLFEYFSETQRNKGNFPGRFSGRQFSNSRSEMNVSTLELGDSALYLCASSMGLAGGTTEARGYEQYFGPGTRLTVT.

The V gene is TRBV29-1, the J gene TRBJ2-5, with D possibly matching TRBD1 (5 bases). Germline CDR1 is SQVTM and CDR2 is ANQGSEA. Deletions cut 3 bases from V and 5 bases from J, with 7 bases between. The CDR3 runs to 11 residues. The CDR3 region has the DNA TGCAGCGTTGACAGGGCGGAGACCCAGTACTTC. It codes for CSVDRAETQYF.

The rearrangement uses TRBV5-5 and TRBJ1-3; D gene uncertain. The CDR3 runs to 14 residues. Germline CDR1 reads SGHKS; CDR2 reads YYEKEE (reference sequence). Trimming left V 2 bases short and J 3 bases short, with 9 bases between. Written as DNA, the CDR3 is TGTGCCAGCAGCTTCAGAGGTCATGGAAACACCATATATTTT. This codes for CASSFRGHGNTIYF. Drawing the rest from reference TRBV5-5 and TRBJ1-3, the complete variable domain is DAGVTQSPTHLIKTRGQQVTLRCSPISGHKSVSWYQQVLGQGPQFIFQYYEKEERGRGNFPDRFSARQFPNYSSELNVNALLLGDSALYLCASSFRGHGNTIYFGEGSWLTVV.

The rearrangement links TRBV6-1 to TRBJ1-2, with D perhaps TRBD1 (5 bases). Germline values: CDR1 MNHNS, CDR2 SASEGT. The V and J ends lost 3 bases and 5 bases respectively, with 25 bases between them. The CDR3 length is 18 residues. As DNA, the CDR3 is TGTGCCAGCAGTGAGGTTTTGAGCGGGGTCAGGGCCCCTTATGGCTACACCTTC. Translating it yields CASSEVLSGVRAPYGYTF.

J is TRBJ2-5 and V is TRBV5-4; either TRBD1 or TRBD2 may fit D (5 bases each). Germline CDR1 SGHNT, CDR2 YYREEE (reference sequence). The CDR3 consists of 15 residues. V was clipped by 5 bases and J by 2 bases, with 16 bases between them. DNA for the CDR3: TGTGCCAGCAGTAATCCGGGACGGGCACAAGAGACCCAGTACTTC. Translation gives CASSNPGRAQETQYF.

V gene TRBV7-9 combines with J gene TRBJ1-4; the D is unclear. V was clipped by 5 bases and J by 7 bases, with 14 bases between them. CDR1 is SEHNR and CDR2 is FQNEAQ in the germline V gene (reference sequence). This CDR3 has 14 residues. CDR3 sequence reads: CASSHDHVGEKLFF. DNA for the CDR3: TGTGCCAGCAGCCACGACCATGTCGGTGAAAAACTGTTTTTT.

CDR3 loop: CASSQDLAGGRETQYF. The CDR3, as DNA: TGCGCCAGCAGCCAAGACCTAGCGGGGGGGCGAGAGACCCAGTACTTC. The chain carries TRBV4-3 and TRBJ2-5, with 12 bases aligning to TRBD2. The CDR3 totals 16 residues. V was pared by 0 bases and J by 4 bases, with 3 bases of the junction left unmatched. Per the germline V gene, CDR1 is LGHNA and CDR2 is YSLEER.

V and J are TRBV30 and TRBJ1-1, with 10 bases identical to TRBD1. The V gene's germline CDR1 is GTSNPN and CDR2 SVGIG (reference sequence). This CDR3 has 13 residues. After removal of 3 bases from V and 5 bases from J, the junction contained 3 bases not matched to a gene. The CDR3 DNA follows: TGTGCCTGGAGGCGACAGGGGGCGACTGAAGCTTTCTTT. Its translation: CAWRRQGATEAFF.

This clone was seen more than once but under ten times. The chain joins TRBV11-2 to TRBJ1-4; D remains ambiguous. The CDR3 is 15 amino acids. CDR1 is SGHAT, CDR2 FQNNGV, per germline. V was shortened by 5 bases and J by 7 bases, with 17 bases between the two germline ends. The CDR3 bases are TGTGCCAGCAGCAGCCTCTTAGGATATGGTGAAAAACTGTTTTTT. It specifies CASSSLLGYGEKLFF.

This sequence joins TRBV29-1 and TRBJ1-1; no clear D gene. The CDR3 loop spans 15 amino acids. The V and J ends lost 6 bases and 2 bases respectively, with 19 bases between them. Germline CDR1 SQVTM, CDR2 ANQGSEA. CDR3 nucleotide sequence: TGCAGCGTCCTAGGCAGAGCAGAATTTAACACTGAAGCTTTCTTT. It encodes CSVLGRAEFNTEAFF.

The V call is TRBV9, the J call TRBJ2-2; the D is unclear. V was shortened by 0 bases and J by 6 bases, with 0 bases between the two germline ends. Germline V CDR1 and CDR2: SGDLS, YYNGEE. The CDR3 runs 11 residues. CDR3 sequence reads: CASSVAGELFF. CDR3 sequence (DNA): TGTGCCAGCAGCGTAGCCGGGGAGCTGTTTTTT.

This clone appeared a few times. The J gene is TRBJ1-1, the V gene TRBV19; D is possibly TRBD1 (5 bases). V lost 4 bases and J 1 base, leaving 10 bases between the germline ends. The CDR3 sequence is 14 residues long. CDR1 and CDR2 from the germline V gene are LNHDA and SQIVND (reference sequence). In DNA form, the CDR3 reads TGTGCCAGTAGTACCACCGGGGGGAACACTGAAGCTTTCTTT. As protein: CASSTTGGNTEAFF.

The chain has TRBV6-1 and TRBJ2-5, with a possible D match to TRBD1 (6 bases). Germline CDR1 MNHNS, CDR2 SASEGT. This CDR3 has 12 residues. The V and J ends lost 2 bases and 5 bases respectively, with 6 bases between them. The DNA for the CDR3 is TGTGCCAGCAGTGAACAGGGGGAGACCCAGTACTTC. Protein sequence: CASSEQGETQYF.

The chain links TRBV11-1 to TRBJ1-5; unclear D gene. V lost 5 bases to trimming and J lost 9 bases, with 14 bases between them. Germline CDR1 reads SGHAT; CDR2 reads FQDESV (reference sequence). The CDR3 length is 13 residues. CDR3 coding DNA: TGTGCCAGCAGCGCCAGTGCAGAGTCGCCCCAGCATTTT. Translating gives CASSASAESPQHF.

The chain carries TRBV15 and TRBJ1-2; TRBD1 aligns across 7 bases. The CDR3 is 16 amino acids. V lost 1 base, J lost 3 bases, and 8 bases stayed unmatched. The germline gives CDR1 LNHNV, CDR2 YYDKDF (reference sequence). CDR3 coding DNA: TGTGCCACCAGCAGAGCAAAGACAGGGATCGACTATGGCTACACCTTC. This translates into CATSRAKTGIDYGYTF.

The chain combines TRBV19 with TRBJ1-5, with no clear D. V was cut by 5 bases and J by 4 bases, with 9 bases left in between. CDR3 size: 13 residues. Germline V gives CDR1 LNHDA, CDR2 SQIVND (reference sequence). CDR3 in DNA: TGTGCCAGTAGTTGGACTTCGAATCAGCCCCAGCATTTT. Encoded protein: CASSWTSNQPQHF.

A few counts support this clone. This chain connects TRBV4-2 to TRBJ2-3; D is ambiguous. Germline lookup yields CDR1 LGHNA and CDR2 YNFKEQ. The V end was cut by 1 base, the J end by 0 bases, with 11 bases between. The CDR3 consists of 16 residues. This CDR3 is CASSQVVGPSTDTQYF. Here the CDR3 DNA reads TGTGCCAGCAGCCAAGTCGTCGGCCCCAGCACAGATACGCAGTATTTT.